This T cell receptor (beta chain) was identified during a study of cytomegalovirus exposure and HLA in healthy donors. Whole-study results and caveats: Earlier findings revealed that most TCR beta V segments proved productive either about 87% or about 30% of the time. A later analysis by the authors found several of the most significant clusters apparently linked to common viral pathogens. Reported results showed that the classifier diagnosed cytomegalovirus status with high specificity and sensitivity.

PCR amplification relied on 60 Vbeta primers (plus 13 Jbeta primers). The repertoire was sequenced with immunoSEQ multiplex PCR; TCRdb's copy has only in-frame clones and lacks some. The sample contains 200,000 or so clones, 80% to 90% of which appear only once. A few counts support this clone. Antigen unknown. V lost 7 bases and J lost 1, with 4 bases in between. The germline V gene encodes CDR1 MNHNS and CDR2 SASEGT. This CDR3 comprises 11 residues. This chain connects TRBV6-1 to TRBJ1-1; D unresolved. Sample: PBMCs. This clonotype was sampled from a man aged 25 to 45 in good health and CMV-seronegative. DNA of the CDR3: TGTGCCAGCATCCAGAACACTGAAGCTTTCTTT. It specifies CASIQNTEAFF.